Below, one T cell receptor beta chain is given with its context. Its target antigen remains unknown. Base quality data are lacking; no much larger clone is found one base away. The sample originates from a study of T cell responses to AZD1222 COVID-19 vaccine (dated by TCRdb to about 2021). Regarding the complete study: AZD1222 recipients with second doses at about 4 weeks or about 12 weeks were pooled, because spike-specific TCR depth and breadth did not differ between schedules. TCR sequencing covered 233 trial participants: 200 to 220 given two doses of AZD1222 and approximately 25 given two doses of MenACWY control vaccine. Enrollment into the trials was organized by age into subgroups of 18-55, 56-69 and 70-plus years, and those subgroups contained roughly 140, 27 and 60 TCR-sequenced participants, respectively. On the study overall, not on this receptor specifically: In the small 56-69-year group, the increase in depth fell short of significance, most likely because of low power. Nearly half of unique spike-specific TCRs reportedly recognized epitopes outside regions mutated in the B.1.351 and B.1.1.7 variants. Most participants were white British and females outnumbered males, and the authors suggested that clonal diversity may have been underestimated. The whole spike protein was spanned by vaccine-associated CD4 TCRs, and dominant responses were seen in regions 160-218 and 743-854. Conclusions about previously exposed vaccinees are limited, since just 5 to 7 AZD1222 recipients were seropositive for SARS-CoV-2 at baseline. Spike-specific TCR breadth and depth rose significantly after two AZD1222 doses compared with day 0 and with MenACWY recipients. Because no day 14 peak-response samples were available, repertoires were characterized only after the peak T cell response.

V is clipped by 0 bases and J by 7 bases, and the sequence between their germline boundaries is 16 bases long. Looking up the germline V gene (reference sequence) yields CDR1 LNHNV and CDR2 YYDKDF. The CDR3 numbers 16 residues from cysteine through phenylalanine. The CDR3 DNA has 48 bases and is translated from base 1. Reading the label with the study, this specimen's time point is: baseline before first vaccination. The vaccinee samples were drawn from two UK trials, COV001 and COV002, one of which was a single-blind randomized controlled phase 2/3 trial testing AZD1222 (ChAdOx1 nCoV-19) in healthy adults. For TCRbeta chain sequencing, PBMC samples from trial participants were taken at day 0 and at day 28 after the second dose. The CDR3 regions of human TCRbeta chains were analyzed by immunosequencing. The authors processed their data as follows. Repertoire TCRs were checked for matches against a reference library of SARS-CoV-2-specific TCRs that had been generated using the MIRA antigen-specificity platform. Breadth was defined as the fraction of unique TCRs that were SARS-CoV-2-associated, and depth was defined as the fraction of total T cells that were SARS-CoV-2-associated. Using the MIRA data, each spike-specific TCR was mapped to the spike region that the TCR reacts to and placed in a CD4 or CD8 class. Log10-transformed breadth and depth values were compared by one-way ANOVA with Sidak's multiple comparisons tests. This immuneACCESS table, as held by TCRdb, lists in-frame sequences with V and J called but not all clones. Of the missing ones, under half trace to an unresolved V gene in checked studies; the others have no known cause. Clone size and the V and J calls come from that table; the DNA yielded D and trimming. For this sample the table gives approximately 74,000 clones, of which roughly 85% were detected only once. The leading ten clones occupy roughly 3.1% of the sample.

The chain is made from TRBV15 and TRBJ2-1; the D segment could be TRBD2, given 5 matching bases. The material sequenced was peripheral blood, taken on day 0 of AZD1222 vaccination. The sequence was collected from an adult in good health. Read as DNA, the sequence is TGTGCCACCAGCAGAGACTCGGACTCCTCTGGAAATGAGCAGTTCTTC. This yields the protein CATSRDSDSSGNEQFF. Beyond the CDR3, the reference TRBV15 and TRBJ2-1 genes provide the residues; the full variable domain reads: DAMVIQNPRYQVTQFGKPVTLSCSQTLNHNVMYWYQQKSSQAPKLLFHYYDKDFNNEADTPDNFQSRRPNTSFCFLDIRSPGLGDTAMYLCATSRDSDSSGNEQFFGPGTRLTVL.